Below are 18 T cell receptor beta chains sequenced from a single sample in a study of cytomegalovirus exposure and HLA in healthy donors. The PCR was carried out with 60 Vbeta primers and 13 Jbeta primers. Profiled with immunoSEQ multiplex PCR; TCRdb holds only in-frame clones, not every one. The sample lists tens of thousands of clones; about 75% were seen once. Sample: PBMCs. These TCRs come from a man younger than 45 in good health and CMV-seropositive.

The chain combines TRBV28 with TRBJ1-1; 7 bases line up with TRBD1. J was trimmed by 0 bases and V by 4 bases; bases with no gene match: 5. Germline CDR1 is MDHEN and CDR2 is SYDVKM. This CDR3 region has 15 residues. The CDR3 region has the DNA TGTGCCAGCAGTTCCTGGACAGGCATGAACACTGAAGCTTTCTTT. As protein: CASSSWTGMNTEAFF. The full variable domain, its missing parts supplied by reference TRBV28 and TRBJ1-1, is DVKVTQSSRYLVKRTGEKVFLECVQDMDHENMFWYRQDPGLGLRLIYFSYDVKMKEKGDIPEGYSVSREKKERFSLILESASTNQTSMYLCASSSWTGMNTEAFFGQGTRLTVV.

This rearrangement joins TRBV7-9 to TRBJ1-2; D ambiguous. The CDR3 runs 15 residues. Germline V gene lookup returns CDR1 SEHNR and CDR2 FQNEAQ (reference sequence). CDR3 DNA: TGTTCCAACCATAAGCTGAGAGCGATTAACTATGGCTACACCTTC. Amino acid sequence: CSNHKLRAINYGYTF.

The chain has TRBV5-1 and TRBJ2-1; TRBD1 matches at 12 bases. CDR1 SGHRS and CDR2 YFSETQ come from the germline V gene. The CDR3 spans 20 residues. V gave up 4 bases and J gave up 7 bases; unmatched junction bases: 21. CDR3 region: CASSETRDRGRLEAENEQFF. Here the CDR3 DNA reads TGCGCCAGCAGCGAAACACGGGACAGGGGGCGGCTTGAAGCTGAGAATGAGCAGTTCTTC.

The chain joins TRBV7-9 to TRBJ2-1; unclear D gene. Trimming cost V 2 bases and J 2 bases, with 7 bases left between them. Germline V gene lookup returns CDR1 SEHNR and CDR2 FQNEAQ (reference sequence). CDR3 length: 14 residues. This CDR3 reads CASSLYTPYNEQFF. In DNA form, the CDR3 reads TGTGCCAGCAGCTTATACACCCCCTACAATGAGCAGTTCTTC.

In this sample, this clone turned up once. The rearrangement uses TRBV5-6 and TRBJ2-1, with 8 bases identical to TRBD2. CDR1 and CDR2 from the germline V gene are SGHDT and YYEEEE. The J segment lost 5 bases and the V segment lost 2 bases, leaving 6 bases of the junction unmatched. The CDR3 has 15 amino acids. The CDR3 reads CASSFGGAGDNEQFF. CDR3 coding DNA: TGTGCCAGCAGCTTCGGGGGGGCCGGGGACAATGAGCAGTTCTTC.

CDR3 DNA: TGTGCCTGGGGACAGGGTGACTATGGCTACACCTTC. Its protein product is CAWGQGDYGYTF. The J gene is TRBJ1-2, the V gene TRBV30, with 8 bases fitting TRBD1. Germline V lookup: CDR1 GTSNPN, CDR2 SVGIG (reference sequence). The V and J ends lost 5 bases and 3 bases, in that order; junction bases with no gene match: 2. The CDR3 is made up of 12 amino acids.

This CDR3 reads CASSVTQGWDEQFF. CDR3 DNA: TGTGCCAGCAGTGTCACACAGGGTTGGGATGAGCAGTTCTTC. This chain connects TRBV25-1 to TRBJ2-1, with a weak D call TRBD1 (6 bases). This CDR3 region has 14 residues. CDR1 and CDR2 from the germline V gene are MGHDK and SYGVNS. Trimming shortened V by 4 bases and J by 8 bases, and 15 bases separated the two germline ends.

CDR3 coding DNA: TGTGCCAGCAGTTTACCCCCGCGGACAGGGAGTTGGCACGAGCAGTACTTC. Translated: CASSLPPRTGSWHEQYF. J is TRBJ2-7 and V is TRBV27; TRBD1 aligns across 8 bases. V lost 2 bases and J lost 5; bases outside the gene matches: 14. The CDR3 covers 17 residues. CDR1 MNHEY and CDR2 SMNVEV come from the germline V gene (reference sequence).

This clone is a singleton in its sample. Other DNA sequences of this sample code for an identical CDR3. V is TRBV18 and J is TRBJ1-1; D is unclear. The V gene's germline CDR1 is KGHSH and CDR2 LQKENI. The CDR3 contains 13 residues. V lost 3 bases, J lost 0 bases, and 5 bases lay in between. The CDR3 loop reads CASSPAVNTEAFF. CDR3 DNA sequence: TGTGCCAGCTCACCGGCAGTGAACACTGAAGCTTTCTTT.

This clone was counted a single time. A junction end diverges from the germline sequence, so it may reflect a read error. The V and J genes are TRBV7-9 and TRBJ2-1; perhaps TRBD2 as D (7 bases). The CDR3 length is 17 residues. Germline V gene sequence: CDR1 SEHNR, CDR2 FQNEAQ (reference sequence). In DNA, the CDR3 is TGTTCCAGCGACTCGTCCGGGGGGCCGGTATTCCCCTATGAGCAGTTCTTC. Amino acids: CSSDSSGGPVFPYEQFF.

The CDR3 protein is CASNPNPGQSGYTF. CDR3 nucleotide sequence: TGTGCCAGCAACCCGAACCCGGGACAGTCTGGCTACACCTTC. The chain has TRBV28 and TRBJ1-2; 7 nucleotides match TRBD1. In germline, CDR1 is MDHEN, CDR2 SYDVKM. V shed 7 bases and J 7 bases; nucleotides not matched to a gene: 12. This CDR3 region has 14 residues.

This clone was counted a few times. The rearrangement joins TRBV15 to TRBJ1-2; D is ambiguous. Trimming pared 1 base from V and 5 bases from J, leaving 11 bases between. The CDR3 is 14 residues long. Germline V lookup: CDR1 LNHNV, CDR2 YYDKDF (reference sequence). CDR3 bases: TGTGCCACCAGCAGAGTAGTAAAATCGTATGGCTACACCTTC. Translated, it gives CATSRVVKSYGYTF.

This clone was detected once. The rearrangement uses TRBV6-5 and TRBJ1-6; D not certain. CDR1 is MNHEY and CDR2 is SVGAGI in the germline V gene. Trimming left V 2 bases short and J 3 bases short, with 11 bases between. The CDR3 totals 16 residues. The CDR3 nucleotides read TGTGCCAGCAGTTACGGGGTCGGGAGCTATAATTCACCCCTCCACTTT. As protein: CASSYGVGSYNSPLHF.

The chain links TRBV4-1 to TRBJ2-3, with 7 positions matching TRBD1. V trimming: 4 bases; J trimming: 2 bases; junction bases outside the gene matches: 3. The CDR3 is 14 residues long. Germline-derived CDR1 and CDR2 are MGHRA and YSYEKL. CDR3 protein: CASSPGTDTDTQYF. For the CDR3, the DNA is TGCGCCAGCAGCCCAGGGACAGACACAGATACGCAGTATTTT.

The chain employs TRBV2 and TRBJ2-5, with 7 bases that match TRBD1. TRBJ2-7 explains the end of the DNA better; the J call may be wrong. This CDR3 is built from 15 residues. CDR1 and CDR2 (germline): SNHLY, FYNNEI. Written as DNA, the CDR3 is TGTGCCAGCAGTGTCTCCGTCAGGGGGTCCTACGAGCAGTACTTC. This translates into CASSVSVRGSYEQYF.

The V call is TRBV7-2, the J call TRBJ2-7; perhaps TRBD2 as D (6 bases). CDR3 length: 16 amino acids. V was clipped by 2 bases and J by 3 bases, with 17 bases between them. Germline CDR1 is SGHTA and CDR2 is FQGNSA. The CDR3 here is CASSLRLGGDLYEQYF. The CDR3 bases are TGTGCCAGCAGCTTAAGGCTTGGCGGGGACCTCTACGAGCAGTACTTC.

The rearrangement joins TRBV11-2 to TRBJ2-7; TRBD2 matches 10 bases. The CDR3 is 18 residues long. With 5 bases clipped from V and 0 bases from J, the junction kept 13 bases outside the gene matches. Germline V gives CDR1 SGHAT, CDR2 FQNNGV. The CDR3 reads CASSRRIASGGSSYEQYF. The CDR3 coding sequence is TGTGCCAGCAGCCGCAGGATTGCTAGCGGGGGAAGCTCCTACGAGCAGTACTTC.

This rearrangement joins TRBV7-2 to TRBJ1-2; no reliable D call. Trimming removed 4 bases at V and 6 bases at J, with 12 bases between. CDR3 length: 13 residues. Germline values: CDR1 SGHTA, CDR2 FQGNSA. CDR3 sequence: CASSSYRSNGYTF. The CDR3 DNA sequence: TGTGCCAGCAGCTCCTACAGATCTAATGGCTACACCTTC.